This record covers a single T cell receptor (beta chain). The data were taken from a study of CD8 T cells in Susac syndrome. The CDR3 extends over 13 amino acids. Looked up from germline, CDR1 is SGHDN and CDR2 is FVKESK. J was trimmed by 3 bases and V by 10 bases; bases with no gene match: 5. Reverse transcription used roughly 0.5 to 1 ug RNA and random hexamers. TCRdb ran MiXCR on the immunoSEQ multiplex PCR reads and lists one entry per CDR3 protein. There are about 210,000 distinct CDR3 sequences in the sample; about 95% occur only once, and 0.085% to 0.1% lies in the top ten. The sequence was collected from a human donor with multiple sclerosis. The material sequenced was CD4+ T cells from PBMCs. The chain couples TRBV14 to TRBJ2-1; TRBD1 aligns across 8 bases. CDR3 sequence reads: CATGTGIYNEQFF. CDR3 bases: TGTGCCACGGGGACAGGTATCTACAATGAGCAGTTCTTC.